The 21 T cell receptor beta chains below were found in one sample sequenced in a study of T cells in Graves' hyperthyroidism and ophthalmopathy. What was amplified from RNA transcripts were TCR beta CDR3 regions. The primer set for the first-round RT-PCR of the TCR CDR3 was HTBI. TCRdb called the multiplex PCR reads again in MiXCR, with one record for every CDR3 protein. Altogether under 550,000 distinct CDR3 sequences are present, 20% being singletons, with the ten largest covering roughly 44%. Sequences were obtained from blood. These receptors all come from a man between 40 and 49 years old with Graves' ophthalmopathy.

The chain is built from TRBV7-9 and TRBJ1-1; D is undetermined. Germline V gene data show CDR1 as SEHNR and CDR2 as FQNEAQ (reference sequence). Trimming cost V 8 bases and J 1 base, with 11 bases left between them. The CDR3 has 13 amino acids. This CDR3 reads CASGETANTEAFF. The CDR3 coding sequence is TGTGCCAGCGGCGAGACGGCGAACACTGAAGCTTTCTTT.

In this sample, this clonotype turned up a few times. The V call is TRBV19, the J call TRBJ2-7; D is possibly TRBD1 or TRBD2 (5 bases each). The V end lost 4 bases, the J end lost 2 bases, and 12 bases lay between the germline ends. The CDR3 runs to 14 residues. CDR1 is LNHDA, CDR2 SQIVND, per germline (reference sequence). Written as DNA, the CDR3 is TGTGCCAGTAGTACGGGACGGATTACCTACGAGCAGTACTTC. This encodes CASSTGRITYEQYF.

The V gene is TRBV15, the J gene TRBJ1-1; D is unclear. The CDR3 has 14 amino acids. CDR1 is LNHNV and CDR2 is YYDKDF in the germline V gene (reference sequence). The germline V and J ends were trimmed by 5 bases and 0 bases, with 10 bases remaining between them. The CDR3 DNA reads TGTGCCACCAGCCCACGGGTCTTGAACACTGAAGCTTTCTTT. Translated, it gives CATSPRVLNTEAFF.

This clonotype was seen many times. The rearrangement links TRBV20-1 to TRBJ2-5, with D perhaps TRBD2 (5 bases). The V gene's germline CDR1 is DFQATT and CDR2 SNEGSKA (reference sequence). The V gene lost 5 bases and the J gene lost 4 bases, with 14 bases spanning the gap. The CDR3 is made up of 13 amino acids. CDR3 nucleotides: TGCAGTGCTTGCGACTCGGCGGGAGAGACCCAGTACTTC. This gives the protein CSACDSAGETQYF.

This clonotype was detected ten times or more. The chain combines TRBV28 with TRBJ2-7; TRBD2 aligns across 8 bases. The CDR3 covers 15 residues. The germline V gene encodes CDR1 MDHEN and CDR2 SYDVKM. The junction had 9 bases not matched to a gene; V was cut back by 7 bases and J by 1 base. The chain's CDR3 is CASTASGSVSYEQYF. DNA of the CDR3: TGTGCCAGCACCGCGAGCGGGAGCGTGTCCTACGAGCAGTACTTC. Full variable domain (missing parts from reference TRBV28 and TRBJ2-7): DVKVTQSSRYLVKRTGEKVFLECVQDMDHENMFWYRQDPGLGLRLIYFSYDVKMKEKGDIPEGYSVSREKKERFSLILESASTNQTSMYLCASTASGSVSYEQYFGPGTRLTVT.

This clonotype was seen only a few times. The V and J genes are TRBV7-2 and TRBJ1-1; D may be TRBD1 (5 bases). With 5 bases removed from V and 4 bases from J, the gap between germline ends came to 11 bases. The length of the CDR3 is 13 residues. Germline CDR1 and CDR2: SGHTA and FQGNSA. CDR3 DNA: TGTGCCAGCAGCAACGGGGGGAGCACTGAAGCTTTCTTT. Amino acids: CASSNGGSTEAFF.

This chain joins TRBV7-9 and TRBJ1-5, with D possibly being TRBD1 (5 bases). The CDR3 spans 16 residues. Germline loops: CDR1 SEHNR, CDR2 FQNEAQ (reference sequence). V was pared by 5 bases and J by 6 bases, with 20 bases between. This CDR3 reads CASSNIQGERGQPQHF. The CDR3 DNA is TGTGCCAGCAGCAATATCCAGGGTGAGCGCGGTCAGCCCCAGCATTTT.

The chain employs TRBV19 and TRBJ2-3, with 9 bases lining up with TRBD1. The V gene's germline CDR1 is LNHDA and CDR2 SQIVND (reference sequence). V gave up 10 bases and J gave up 3 bases; unmatched junction bases: 8. The CDR3 runs to 14 residues. The CDR3 sequence: CATRQGDLTDTQYF. The CDR3 nucleotides read TGTGCCACCCGACAGGGGGATCTTACAGATACGCAGTATTTT.

This chain joins TRBV10-3 and TRBJ1-1; 8 bases are a match to TRBD1. Germline lookup yields CDR1 ENHRY and CDR2 SYGVKD. Trimming took 6 bases from V and 3 from J; bases not matched to a gene: 6. The CDR3 totals 14 residues. The CDR3 region is CAIREGQADTEAFF. CDR3 coding DNA: TGTGCCATCAGGGAGGGACAGGCCGACACTGAAGCTTTCTTT.

The V and J genes are TRBV18 and TRBJ1-6; no firm D call. The CDR3 sequence is 15 residues long. Trimming pared 2 bases from V and 7 bases from J, leaving 12 bases between. Germline CDR1 KGHSH, CDR2 LQKENI. The CDR3 is CASSPSGEWNSPLHF. The CDR3 nucleotides read TGTGCCAGCTCACCATCCGGTGAATGGAATTCACCCCTCCACTTT.

This chain joins TRBV7-2 and TRBJ2-7; 10 nucleotides align to TRBD2. In germline, CDR1 is SGHTA, CDR2 FQGNSA. The junction had 6 bases not matched to a gene; V was cut back by 0 bases and J by 4 bases. The CDR3 extends over 16 amino acids. CDR3 in amino acids: CASSLAMSGRAYEQYF. The CDR3 region has the DNA TGTGCCAGCAGCTTAGCAATGAGCGGGAGGGCGTACGAGCAGTACTTC.

To note about this clonotype: This could be a read error, since a much larger clone is one nucleotide away. The chain uses TRBV2 and TRBJ2-7; D perhaps matches TRBD1 (6 bases). In germline, CDR1 is SNHLY, CDR2 FYNNEI. The CDR3 loop spans 13 amino acids. The CDR3 coding sequence is TGTGTCAGCTCGCAGGGGATAATCTACGAGCAGTACTTC. Translation: CVSSQGIIYEQYF. Using reference TRBV2 and TRBJ2-7 for the parts outside the CDR3, the full variable domain is EPEVTQTPSHQVTQMGQEVILRCVPISNHLYFYWYRQILGQKVEFLVSFYNNEISEKSEIFDDQFSVERPDGSNFTLKIRSTKLEDSAMYFCVSSQGIIYEQYFGPGTRLTVT.

This clonotype has only a few counts. The chain recombines TRBV5-1 with TRBJ2-2; perhaps TRBD1 as D (6 bases). The V and J ends lost 3 bases and 1 base respectively, with 10 bases between them. Germline CDR1 SGHRS, CDR2 YFSETQ. CDR3 length equals 15 residues. Here the CDR3 DNA reads TGCGCCAGCAGCTCGGGGACATTGAACACCGGGGAGCTGTTTTTT. It is translated as CASSSGTLNTGELFF.

Details on this clonotype: This sequence may be a read error, since a much larger clone differs from it by one base. The V call is TRBV28, the J call TRBJ2-1; TRBD1 might be the D (6 bases). The CDR3 is 15 residues long. Germline V gene lookup returns CDR1 MDHEN and CDR2 SYDVKM. The CDR3, as DNA: TGTCCCAGCAGTTTAGGGGGTCCCATCTCCAATGAGCAGTTCTTC. This codes for CPSSLGGPISNEQFF.

This clonotype was recorded at least ten times. The rearrangement links TRBV2 to TRBJ2-1, with 7 bases that match TRBD2. The trim removed 7 bases at V and 7 bases at J, leaving 10 bases unmatched. Germline V gene lookup returns CDR1 SNHLY and CDR2 FYNNEI. There are 14 residues in the CDR3. CDR3 region: CASTESSGRNEQFF. The CDR3 DNA sequence: TGTGCCAGCACTGAGAGTAGCGGGCGGAATGAGCAGTTCTTC. Based on the CDR3 plus reference TRBV2 and TRBJ2-1, the full variable domain is EPEVTQTPSHQVTQMGQEVILRCVPISNHLYFYWYRQILGQKVEFLVSFYNNEISEKSEIFDDQFSVERPDGSNFTLKIRSTKLEDSAMYFCASTESSGRNEQFFGPGTRLTVL.

The rearrangement links TRBV12-3 or TRBV12-4 to TRBJ2-7; D is unclear. The CDR3 spans 14 residues. Trimming took off 0 bases at V and 2 bases at J, with 8 bases between the two ends. The CDR3 bases are TGTGCCAGCAGTTTAGCGGACGGGCCCTACGAGCAGTACTTC. Protein product: CASSLADGPYEQYF.

At least ten counts were recorded for this clonotype. The gene calls are TRBV3-1 and TRBJ2-1; 9 bases agree with TRBD2. From germline, CDR1 is LGHDT and CDR2 YNNKEL (reference sequence). There are 17 residues in the CDR3. V was pared by 3 bases and J by 0 bases, with 6 bases of the junction left unmatched. CDR3 DNA: TGTGCCAGCAGCCATTTGCTAGCGGGGCACTCCTACAATGAGCAGTTCTTC. It yields the protein CASSHLLAGHSYNEQFF.

This clonotype was counted at least ten times. The chain combines TRBV11-1 with TRBJ2-1, with D unresolved. Between the trimmed V and J ends, which lost 3 bases and 3 bases, there was a span of 6 bases. The CDR3 length is 13 residues. Germline CDR1 is SGHAT and CDR2 is FQDESV (reference sequence). CDR3 residues: CASSFTSYNEQFF. The CDR3 DNA reads TGTGCCAGCAGCTTCACAAGCTACAATGAGCAGTTCTTC.

Written as DNA, the CDR3 is TGCAGTGCCCACAGCGGGTTATCTCTCAATGAGCAGTTCTTC. It translates to CSAHSGLSLNEQFF. The chain employs TRBV20-1 and TRBJ2-1, with D possibly TRBD2 on 6 matching bases. Per the germline V gene, CDR1 is DFQATT and CDR2 is SNEGSKA (reference sequence). The CDR3 is made up of 14 amino acids. Trimming took off 6 bases at V and 6 bases at J, with 18 bases between the two ends.

This clonotype came up a few times. The genes are TRBV20-1 and TRBJ1-1; 7 bases align to TRBD1. Unmatched junction bases numbered 6, after V lost 2 bases and J lost 0 bases. Per the germline V gene, CDR1 is DFQATT and CDR2 is SNEGSKA (reference sequence). The CDR3 loop spans 15 amino acids. This chain's CDR3 is CSARRRGTVNTEAFF. CDR3 DNA sequence: TGCAGTGCTAGAAGGCGGGGGACAGTGAACACTGAAGCTTTCTTT.

A note on this clonotype: A much larger clonotype is one base distant, so this may be a read error. This chain connects TRBV20-1 to TRBJ2-5; TRBD1 agrees at 11 bases. With V trimmed by 5 bases and J by 4 bases, 3 bases remained unmatched. This CDR3 is built from 13 residues. Germline V gene sequence: CDR1 DFQATT, CDR2 SNEGSKA (reference sequence). The CDR3 here is CSAAGTGGETQYF. The DNA for the CDR3 is TGCAGTGCTGCCGGGACAGGGGGAGAGACCCAGTACTTC.